This T cell receptor (beta chain) was profiled in a study of T-cell reconstitution after alpha-beta-depleted transplantation in children. Preparation of the TCRbeta library used unique molecular identifiers. One entry per CDR3 protein, called by TCRdb with MiXCR from the PCR reads. Of hundreds of thousands of distinct CDR3 sequences in the sample, under 15% are singletons; the top ten hold 0.65% to 0.9%. This clonotype was found many times. The CDR3 length is 12 residues. Trimming took off 3 bases at V and 6 bases at J, with 9 bases between the two ends. In germline, CDR1 is SGDLS, CDR2 YYNGEE. The clonotype originates from a girl aged 2 to 10 with congenital amegakaryocytic thrombocytopenia, due to receive a stem cell transplant. The V call is TRBV9, the J call TRBJ2-5; possibly TRBD2 for D (5 bases). The sequencing used PBMCs, collected before TCRalphabeta/CD19-depleted stem cell transplant. The CDR3 region has the DNA TGTGCCAGCAGCGATCTCGGGAAGACCCAGTACTTC. Translated: CASSDLGKTQYF.